One and the same sample provided the 22 T cell receptor beta chains below, sequenced in a study of shared T cell receptors in the human thymus. Generated by immunoSEQ multiplex PCR, the TCRdb table keeps only in-frame clones and is missing some. Seen here are under 450,000 clones, around 93% observed once, and the top ten hold approximately 0.02%. Sequencing used thymocytes. Receptors were obtained from a human donor.

V and J are TRBV2 and TRBJ2-7; TRBD1 matches at 9 bases. The germline V gene has CDR1 SNHLY and CDR2 FYNNEI. Germline trimming cut 6 bases from V and 2 bases from J; bases unmatched to any gene: 8. The CDR3 runs 15 residues. CDR3 region: CASRKGDRAPYEQYF. Written as DNA, the CDR3 is TGTGCCAGCAGGAAGGGGGACAGGGCCCCCTACGAGCAGTACTTC.

The chain employs TRBV21-1 and TRBJ2-1; the table gives TRBD2 as D, unverified against the DNA. TRBV21-1 counts as a pseudogene. CDR3 size: 13 residues. As DNA, the CDR3 is TGTGCCAGCAGCAAGCGGGCCTACAATGAGCAGTTCTTC. It yields the protein CASSKRAYNEQFF.

The V call is TRBV19, the J call TRBJ2-1, with a weak D call TRBD1 (6 bases). The CDR3 is 23 amino acids. Germline V gene data show CDR1 as LNHDA and CDR2 as SQIVND (reference sequence). Trimming removed 5 bases from V and 0 bases from J, with 35 bases in between. The CDR3 protein is CASSHQLRWGPQGRLNSYNEQFF. CDR3 DNA: TGTGCCAGTAGTCACCAACTACGTTGGGGGCCCCAAGGAAGACTAAACTCCTACAATGAGCAGTTCTTC.

The chain employs TRBV28 and TRBJ2-1; 7 nucleotides align to TRBD2. Germline loops: CDR1 MDHEN, CDR2 SYDVKM. V was pared by 10 bases and J by 0 bases, with 6 bases of the junction left unmatched. The length of the CDR3 is 14 residues. The DNA of the CDR3 is TGTGCCACCCCGGGCGGGAGCTCCTACAATGAGCAGTTCTTC. Translating gives CATPGGSSYNEQFF.

The V call is TRBV7-2, the J call TRBJ2-5; D is ambiguous. Germline CDR1 SGHTA, CDR2 FQGNSA. Deletions cut 1 base from V and 7 bases from J, with 10 bases between. The length of the CDR3 is 13 residues. CDR3 nucleotide sequence: TGTGCCAGCAGCTTAGGCATCACGGGGACCCAGTACTTC. The encoded protein is CASSLGITGTQYF.

The chain recombines TRBV7-3 with TRBJ2-7; 9 nucleotides agree with TRBD2. V lost 5 bases, J lost 5 bases, and 13 bases stayed unmatched. CDR3 size: 16 residues. Per the germline V gene, CDR1 is SGHTA and CDR2 is FQGTGA. The CDR3 region is CASSPYGGRERDEQYF. CDR3 bases: TGTGCCAGCAGCCCGTACGGCGGGAGGGAAAGGGACGAGCAGTACTTC.

The chain carries TRBV28 and TRBJ2-7, with TRBD1 as a possible D gene (5 bases). CDR3 length equals 12 residues. Germline assignment: CDR1 MDHEN and CDR2 SYDVKM. V was pared by 5 bases and J by 5 bases, with 10 bases between. CDR3 amino acids: CASSKPRDEQYF. The CDR3 DNA reads TGTGCCAGCAGTAAACCCAGGGACGAGCAGTACTTC.

This chain links TRBV25-1 with TRBJ1-1; weak D call: TRBD1 (5 bases). The CDR3 is 16 residues long. CDR1 and CDR2 (germline): MGHDK, SYGVNS. V lost 2 bases and J lost 5, with 18 bases in between. CDR3: CASSETPGLFGTEAFF. The CDR3 DNA reads TGTGCCAGCAGTGAAACCCCGGGACTTTTCGGAACTGAAGCTTTCTTT.

The chain couples TRBV28 to TRBJ1-2; no clear D gene. V was cut by 4 bases and J by 5 bases, with 20 bases left in between. Germline CDR1 and CDR2: MDHEN and SYDVKM. This CDR3 is built from 16 residues. Here the CDR3 reads CASSYPMDFREYGYTF. The CDR3 DNA follows: TGTGCCAGCAGTTACCCGATGGATTTTAGGGAATATGGCTACACCTTC.

This clone was picked up a small number of times. The rearrangement links TRBV5-1 to TRBJ2-7; 7 bases are a match to TRBD2. The CDR3 has 14 amino acids. Germline lookup yields CDR1 SGHRS and CDR2 YFSETQ. J was trimmed by 9 bases and V by 5 bases; bases with no gene match: 14. The CDR3 is CASRLAGAPTRQYF. The CDR3 DNA reads TGCGCCAGCAGGTTAGCGGGCGCTCCTACGAGGCAGTACTTC.

The gene calls are TRBV18 and TRBJ1-1; tentative D call: TRBD1 (6 bases). In germline, CDR1 is KGHSH, CDR2 LQKENI. The CDR3 loop spans 15 amino acids. Trimming cost V 3 bases and J 1 base, with 12 bases left between them. In nucleotides, the CDR3 is TGTGCCAGCTCACCGGGGGGGGCCACGAACACTGAAGCTTTCTTT. Translated, it gives CASSPGGATNTEAFF.

The chain joins TRBV14 to TRBJ2-1, with 9 bases identical to TRBD2. V gave up 0 bases and J gave up 8 bases; unmatched junction bases: 11. Germline CDR1 SGHDN, CDR2 FVKESK. This CDR3 spans 17 amino acids. The CDR3: CASSQDLREGHLYEQFF. CDR3 bases: TGTGCCAGCAGCCAAGATCTGCGGGAGGGCCATTTGTATGAGCAGTTCTTC.

The chain combines TRBV7-2 with TRBJ2-1, with 7 nucleotides matching TRBD2. Trimming took 2 bases from V and 5 from J; bases not matched to a gene: 12. Germline CDR1 SGHTA, CDR2 FQGNSA. This CDR3 is built from 17 residues. This chain's CDR3 is CASSLRKAGAKHNEQFF. In DNA form, the CDR3 reads TGTGCCAGCAGCTTACGGAAGGCGGGAGCGAAACACAATGAGCAGTTCTTC.

This chain uses TRBV5-1 with TRBJ1-2, with D possibly TRBD1 on 6 matching bases. Trimming removed 4 bases at V and 0 bases at J, with 25 bases between. Germline V gene lookup returns CDR1 SGHRS and CDR2 YFSETQ. The CDR3 runs to 19 residues. CDR3 coding DNA: TGCGCCAGCAGCCCTCTGGGGGCCCCGATCCAGTTAGCTAACTATGGCTACACCTTC. Its protein is CASSPLGAPIQLANYGYTF.

In DNA form, the CDR3 reads TGTGCCAGCTCACCGGGGGGGCTTTCCTCTGGGGCCAACGTCCTGACTTTC. Protein product: CASSPGGLSSGANVLTF. The chain carries TRBV18 and TRBJ2-6; possible D gene TRBD2, 7 bases. The V gene's germline CDR1 is KGHSH and CDR2 LQKENI. Trimming stripped 3 bases from V and 0 bases from J, with 12 bases between. The CDR3 has 17 residues.

This clone was counted a few times. V is TRBV7-9 and J is TRBJ1-5; D not certain. The CDR3 loop spans 16 amino acids. In germline, CDR1 is SEHNR, CDR2 FQNEAQ (reference sequence). V was trimmed by 0 bases and J by 3 bases, leaving 12 bases between them. The CDR3 bases are TGTGCCAGCAGCTTAGCCCTGGACGAGGTCAATCAGCCCCAGCATTTT. Translated, it gives CASSLALDEVNQPQHF. Full variable domain (missing parts from reference TRBV7-9 and TRBJ1-5): DTGVSQNPRHKITKRGQNVTFRCDPISEHNRLYWYRQTLGQGPEFLTYFQNEAQLEKSRLLSDRFSAERPKGSFSTLEIQRTEQGDSAMYLCASSLALDEVNQPQHFGDGTRLSIL.

The rearrangement uses TRBV18 and TRBJ2-3; TRBD1 might be the D (6 bases). The CDR3 runs to 15 residues. Germline V CDR1 and CDR2: KGHSH, LQKENI. V lost 6 bases, J lost 1 base, and 14 bases lay in between. CDR3 amino acids: CASSLGQPCTDTQYF. The CDR3 DNA reads as TGTGCCAGCTCGCTAGGACAGCCTTGCACAGATACGCAGTATTTT.

This clone was counted a single time. The J gene is TRBJ2-5, the V gene TRBV7-6, with D perhaps matching TRBD2 (6 bases). CDR1 and CDR2 (germline): SGHVS, FNYEAQ. There are 13 residues in the CDR3. V gave up 1 base and J gave up 5 bases, with 8 bases separating them. CDR3 sequence: CASSLVREETQYF. The CDR3, as DNA: TGTGCCAGCAGCTTAGTACGGGAGGAGACCCAGTACTTC.

The chain carries TRBV27 and TRBJ1-5, with D unresolved. Germline loops: CDR1 MNHEY, CDR2 SMNVEV (reference sequence). The CDR3 runs to 13 residues. The germline V and J ends were trimmed by 10 bases and 0 bases, with 10 bases remaining between them. The CDR3 region is CATRGISNQPQHF. In DNA form, the CDR3 reads TGTGCCACTCGGGGAATTAGCAATCAGCCCCAGCATTTT.

The V and J genes are TRBV18 and TRBJ2-3; D unresolved. The V end lost 3 bases, the J end lost 1 base, and 5 bases lay between the germline ends. The germline V gene encodes CDR1 KGHSH and CDR2 LQKENI. The CDR3 has 13 amino acids. Here the CDR3 DNA reads TGTGCCAGCTCACCGCAGGGCACAGATACGCAGTATTTT. This sequence encodes CASSPQGTDTQYF.

This chain joins TRBV5-1 and TRBJ2-5, with 9 bases lining up with TRBD1. The CDR3 totals 16 residues. The germline CDR1 and CDR2 sequences are SGHRS and YFSETQ. Trimming cost V 6 bases and J 5 bases; bases outside gene matches: 14. The CDR3 sequence: CASTTKPGTGKETQYF. The CDR3 DNA is TGCGCCAGCACCACCAAACCCGGGACAGGGAAGGAGACCCAGTACTTC.

The J gene is TRBJ2-7, the V gene TRBV28, with TRBD1 matching over 7 bases. After removal of 5 bases from V and 3 bases from J, the junction contained 13 bases not matched to a gene. Germline lookup yields CDR1 MDHEN and CDR2 SYDVKM. This CDR3 is 16 amino acids long. CDR3 loop: CASSRCSGTVFYEQYF. The DNA for the CDR3 is TGTGCCAGCAGTCGCTGTTCCGGGACAGTATTCTACGAGCAGTACTTC.